The source of this TCR beta chain is a study of T cell repertoires in cytomegalovirus infection. Looking at the study overall: Public TCR beta signatures marked donors with CMV infection and the matching HLA.

Whole-study findings and limits: The cumulative frequency of public TCR beta families identified carriers of CMV plus the relevant HLA. CMV-specific TCR beta clonotypes restricted by HLA-C were the ones dominating the ex vivo response.

Concerning this clonotype: No antigen is known for it.

Via MiXCR, TCRdb re-called the reads, giving one row per CDR3 protein. The repertoire holds 550,000 to 700,000 distinct CDR3 sequences, with about 39% as singletons. Germline CDR1 and CDR2: SGHTA and FQGNSA. The trim removed 2 bases at V and 3 bases at J, leaving 3 bases unmatched. The CDR3 has 16 amino acids. This specimen consisted of cultured PBMCs, obtained from culture after CMV antigen stimulation. The chain links TRBV7-2 to TRBJ2-1, with 11 nucleotides matching TRBD2. The source is a human donor in good health (CMV status not recorded). Some clones in this sample may be carry-over from other donors' samples. The CDR3 here is CASSLSSGRNYNEQFF. The DNA for the CDR3 is TGTGCCAGCAGCTTATCTAGCGGGAGGAACTACAATGAGCAGTTCTTC. Complete variable domain (other parts from reference TRBV7-2 and TRBJ2-1): GAGVSQSPSNKVTEKGKDVELRCDPISGHTALYWYRQSLGQGLEFLIYFQGNSAPDKSGLPSDRFSAERTGGSVSTLTIQRTQQEDSAVYLCASSLSSGRNYNEQFFGPGTRLTVL.